What follows are 8 T cell receptor beta chains derived from one specimen sequenced in a study of identical twins. TCRdb reprocessed the 5' RACE reads via MiXCR and lists one record per CDR3 protein. The sample holds 420,000 or so distinct CDR3 sequences; around a sixth are singletons and the top ten take about 12%. The source material was naive T cells sorted from blood. These receptors all stem from a middle-aged man in good health.

This clonotype appeared a few times. J is TRBJ2-7 and V is TRBV15; TRBD1 aligns across 7 bases. In germline, CDR1 is LNHNV, CDR2 YYDKDF (reference sequence). Trimming removed 3 bases from V and 7 bases from J; junction bases left unmatched: 12. The CDR3 extends over 15 amino acids. In DNA, the CDR3 is TGTGCCACCAGCAGTACACCGGACAGGACGGGAGAGCAGTACTTC. The encoded protein is CATSSTPDRTGEQYF.

This clonotype was recorded many times. The chain recombines TRBV11-2 with TRBJ2-3; D uncertain. The germline gives CDR1 SGHAT, CDR2 FQNNGV. The CDR3 totals 12 residues. Trimming cost V 5 bases and J 2 bases, with 5 bases left between them. The chain's CDR3 is CASSANTDTQYF. DNA for the CDR3: TGTGCCAGCAGCGCGAACACAGATACGCAGTATTTT.

This clonotype was counted only a few times. The chain combines TRBV5-1 with TRBJ2-1; no reliable D call. Germline values: CDR1 SGHRS, CDR2 YFSETQ. V lost 4 bases and J lost 12, with 14 bases in between. This CDR3 comprises 12 residues. The CDR3 nucleotides are TGCGCCAGCAGCGCCCAGCAGTTCCCGCAGTTCTTC. It yields the protein CASSAQQFPQFF.

The chain combines TRBV5-1 with TRBJ2-5, with D unresolved. Trimming shortened V by 1 base and J by 3 bases, and 10 bases separated the two germline ends. The CDR3 is 14 amino acids. From germline, CDR1 is SGHRS and CDR2 YFSETQ. The CDR3 region has the DNA TGCGCCAGCAGCTTGAGTTTCTCTGAAGAGACCCAGTACTTC. Amino acid sequence: CASSLSFSEETQYF.

This clonotype showed up just a few times. V is TRBV5-1 and J is TRBJ2-1, with a weak D call TRBD2 (5 bases). The CDR3 spans 15 residues. CDR1 is SGHRS, CDR2 YFSETQ, per germline. V lost 7 bases and J lost 4, with 18 bases in between. As DNA, the CDR3 is TGCGCCAGCGCCACCCCGGACTTCCAATACAATGAGCAGTTCTTC. Its protein is CASATPDFQYNEQFF.

This clonotype was recorded a few times. The rearrangement links TRBV12-3 or TRBV12-4 to TRBJ2-1; weak D call: TRBD1 (5 bases). The CDR3 totals 16 residues. The ends were cut back, 3 bases at V and 4 bases at J, with 16 bases in the middle. CDR3 coding DNA: TGTGCCAGCAGTTTCAACCGAGACAGCAGTTACAATGAGCAGTTCTTC. As protein: CASSFNRDSSYNEQFF.

The chain recombines TRBV7-2 with TRBJ2-7; the D gene is possibly TRBD1 (6 bases). Germline CDR1 reads SGHTA; CDR2 reads FQGNSA. This CDR3 is built from 16 residues. Trimming took off 8 bases at V and 2 bases at J, with 22 bases between the two ends. CDR3 DNA sequence: TGTGCCAGCTCTAACCCGGGCAGGGGCAGGACCTACGAGCAGTACTTC. Encoded protein: CASSNPGRGRTYEQYF.

The chain is built from TRBV7-9 and TRBJ2-7; D is perhaps TRBD2 (7 bases). This CDR3 has 14 residues. Deletions cut 0 bases from V and 5 bases from J, with 11 bases between. Germline CDR1 reads SEHNR; CDR2 reads FQNEAQ (reference sequence). The CDR3 sequence: CASSLAGGQDEQYF. In DNA form, the CDR3 reads TGTGCCAGCAGCTTAGCGGGGGGGCAGGACGAGCAGTACTTC.